This T cell receptor (beta chain) derives from a study of T cells in narcolepsy. The method was immunoSEQ multiplex PCR; TCRdb's version includes in-frame clones alone and lacks a portion of them. The sample has tens of thousands of clones; approximately 80% are singletons. CDR1 LNHDA and CDR2 SQIVND come from the germline V gene (reference sequence). The CDR3 contains 15 residues. With 4 bases clipped from V and 6 bases from J, the junction kept 6 bases outside the gene matches. The gene calls are TRBV19 and TRBJ2-1; 10 bases are shared with TRBD2. Material: CD45RA- memory CD4+ T cells from PBMCs. The receptor was derived from a human donor with narcolepsy. The CDR3 nucleotides are TGTGCCAGTAGTACCCTAGCGGGGGTCTCCAATGAGCAGTTCTTC. Translated, it gives CASSTLAGVSNEQFF.